Shown below are 20 T cell receptor beta chains from a single sample sequenced in a study of control samples from healthy donors and cancer patients. Using immunoSEQ multiplex PCR, the repertoire was profiled, and TCRdb retains in-frame clones only, with some absent. The repertoire holds 140,000 or so clones, with more than 85% as singletons. Sequenced input: blood. The receptor set was obtained from a man younger than 45 in good health.

This clone was seen a single time. This sequence joins TRBV7-7 and TRBJ2-1; D is perhaps TRBD1 or TRBD2 (6 bases each). V lost 5 bases and J 2 bases, leaving 13 bases between the germline ends. The germline V gene encodes CDR1 SSHAT and CDR2 FNYEAQ (reference sequence). There are 15 residues in the CDR3. The CDR3 region has the DNA TGTGCCAGCAGCCTAGAGGGGGGCACCTACAATGAGCAGTTCTTC. Translating gives CASSLEGGTYNEQFF.

The chain has TRBV6-6 and TRBJ2-3; TRBD2 agrees at 16 bases. CDR3 length: 18 amino acids. Trimming at V came to 5 bases and at J to 0 bases, leaving 5 bases not matched to a gene. Germline CDR1 reads MNHNY; CDR2 reads SVGAGI (reference sequence). CDR3 DNA: TGTGCCAGCAGTCTGGGACTAGCGGGGGGGCCGAGCACAGATACGCAGTATTTT. This translates into CASSLGLAGGPSTDTQYF.

The CDR3 region is CASSPRRDRGGKSPLHF. The CDR3 DNA follows: TGTGCCAGCAGTCCAAGACGGGACAGGGGCGGAAAATCACCCCTCCACTTT. J is TRBJ1-6 and V is TRBV2, with TRBD1 matching 10 bases. The CDR3 covers 17 residues. CDR1 is SNHLY, CDR2 FYNNEI, per germline. V trimming: 5 bases; J trimming: 10 bases; junction bases outside the gene matches: 14.

The rearrangement links TRBV4-1 to TRBJ2-1; a possible D gene is TRBD2 (7 bases). Germline values: CDR1 MGHRA, CDR2 YSYEKL. The V gene lost 3 bases and the J gene lost 1 base, with 10 bases spanning the gap. The CDR3 length is 15 residues. The CDR3 region is CASSHEGGSYNEQFF. The CDR3 coding sequence is TGCGCCAGCAGCCATGAGGGGGGGTCCTACAATGAGCAGTTCTTC.

In DNA, the CDR3 is TGTGCCTGGAGTGAGGACAGTAATCAGCCCCAGCATTTT. The encoded protein is CAWSEDSNQPQHF. V usage is TRBV30 and J usage is TRBJ1-5; possible D gene TRBD1, 6 bases. The CDR3 runs 13 residues. CDR1 and CDR2 from the germline V gene are GTSNPN and SVGIG (reference sequence). V dropped 1 base and J dropped 4 bases, with 8 bases sitting between them. The full variable domain, rest sourced from reference TRBV30 and TRBJ1-5, is SQTIHQWPATLVQPVGSPLSLECTVEGTSNPNLYWYRQAAGRGLQLLFYSVGIGQISSEVPQNLSASRPQDRQFILSSKKLLLSDSGFYLCAWSEDSNQPQHFGDGTRLSIL.

This rearrangement joins TRBV9 to TRBJ2-2; D could derive from TRBD1 or TRBD2 (5 bases each). V was shortened by 3 bases and J by 1 base, with 10 bases between the two germline ends. Looked up from germline, CDR1 is SGDLS and CDR2 is YYNGEE. This CDR3 has 15 residues. The CDR3 DNA reads as TGTGCCAGCAGCGAGGGGACCCTGAACACCGGGGAGCTGTTTTTT. It yields the protein CASSEGTLNTGELFF.

The chain carries TRBV4-1 and TRBJ2-3, with 8 bases identical to TRBD2. The CDR3 has 16 residues. J was trimmed by 5 bases and V by 2 bases; bases with no gene match: 9. CDR1 and CDR2 from the germline V gene are MGHRA and YSYEKL. Here the CDR3 DNA reads TGCGCCAGCAGCCAAATAGCGGGGTGGGAGGGAGATACGCAGTATTTT. As protein: CASSQIAGWEGDTQYF.

The chain carries TRBV19 and TRBJ2-3; a weak D match, TRBD2 (6 bases). V was trimmed by 6 bases and J by 6 bases, leaving 22 bases between them. This CDR3 is built from 16 residues. Germline V lookup: CDR1 LNHDA, CDR2 SQIVND (reference sequence). CDR3 DNA: TGTGCCAGTAGAACCCCTGGGGGTAGTGGGAGGGATACGCAGTATTTT. It encodes CASRTPGGSGRDTQYF.

The chain combines TRBV4-1 with TRBJ1-1; the D is unclear. This CDR3 comprises 15 residues. CDR1 is MGHRA, CDR2 YSYEKL, per germline. V was trimmed by 3 bases and J by 9 bases, leaving 20 bases between them. CDR3 amino acids: CASSQLSNRDRQAFF. The CDR3 coding sequence is TGCGCCAGCAGCCAGTTAAGTAACAGAGATCGGCAAGCTTTCTTT.

The chain couples TRBV30 to TRBJ1-1; 9 bases match TRBD1. The CDR3 runs 15 residues. Germline lookup yields CDR1 GTSNPN and CDR2 SVGIG (reference sequence). The V and J ends lost 4 bases and 2 bases, in that order; junction bases with no gene match: 8. The CDR3 DNA reads as TGTGCCTGGAAACAGGGGGCTCGGGAAAACACTGAAGCTTTCTTT. Protein: CAWKQGARENTEAFF.

The gene calls are TRBV5-4 and TRBJ1-5; D gene unclear. Trimming took off 0 bases at V and 4 bases at J, with 5 bases between the two ends. Germline V lookup: CDR1 SGHNT, CDR2 YYREEE (reference sequence). CDR3 length: 13 residues. The CDR3 region is CASSLGRNQPQHF. Written as DNA, the CDR3 is TGTGCCAGCAGCTTGGGGAGAAATCAGCCCCAGCATTTT.

The CDR3 nucleotides are TGTGCCATCAGCTCGGGACAGGGGCCCAATCAGCCCCAGCATTTT. Its translation: CAISSGQGPNQPQHF. The J gene is TRBJ1-5, the V gene TRBV10-3; the match to TRBD1 covers 10 bases. The V segment lost 6 bases and the J segment 3 bases; nucleotides outside the gene matches: 5. The CDR3 has 15 amino acids. Germline values: CDR1 ENHRY, CDR2 SYGVKD.

The count of this clone is one. This chain connects TRBV6-4 to TRBJ1-1; D is possibly TRBD1 (5 bases). Germline CDR1 and CDR2: MRHNA and SNTAGT. V lost 6 bases and J lost 0, with 11 bases in between. This CDR3 contains 14 residues. The CDR3 DNA reads as TGTGCCAGCAGACCTGACAGCATGAACACTGAAGCTTTCTTT. Its translation is CASRPDSMNTEAFF.

The chain links TRBV27 to TRBJ2-1; TRBD2 might be the D (5 bases). The CDR3 totals 16 residues. Deletions cut 7 bases from V and 0 bases from J, with 16 bases between. Germline CDR1 MNHEY, CDR2 SMNVEV (reference sequence). Here the CDR3 reads CASTLAMGSSYNEQFF. The CDR3 DNA reads as TGTGCCAGCACCCTTGCAATGGGGAGCTCCTACAATGAGCAGTTCTTC.

The chain joins TRBV9 to TRBJ2-6; the D is unclear. The V end lost 3 bases, the J end lost 1 base, and 2 bases lay between the germline ends. This CDR3 has 13 amino acids. Germline CDR1 reads SGDLS; CDR2 reads YYNGEE. The CDR3 reads CASSASGANVLTF. The CDR3, as DNA: TGTGCCAGCAGCGCATCTGGGGCCAACGTCCTGACTTTC.

CDR3 coding DNA: TGTGCCAGCACCCGTTCCTACGAGCAGTACTTC. Translating gives CASTRSYEQYF. The chain uses TRBV6-5 and TRBJ2-7; D ambiguous. CDR1 is MNHEY and CDR2 is SVGAGI in the germline V gene. This CDR3 is 11 amino acids long. Trimming cost V 7 bases and J 1 base, with 5 bases left between them.

This chain connects TRBV19 to TRBJ2-3; 9 nucleotides agree with TRBD1. The CDR3 covers 14 residues. V shed 4 bases and J 1 base; nucleotides not matched to a gene: 0. Germline V gives CDR1 LNHDA, CDR2 SQIVND (reference sequence). CDR3 sequence reads: CASSRDRGTDTQYF. The DNA for the CDR3 is TGTGCCAGTAGTAGGGACAGGGGCACAGATACGCAGTATTTT.

CDR3 protein: CASSPRLAGGYEQYF. The CDR3 region has the DNA TGTGCCAGCTCACCCCGACTAGCGGGGGGATACGAGCAGTACTTC. The rearrangement joins TRBV18 to TRBJ2-7; the match to TRBD2 covers 13 bases. The germline CDR1 and CDR2 sequences are KGHSH and LQKENI. Unmatched junction bases numbered 3, after V lost 3 bases and J lost 4 bases. CDR3 length: 15 amino acids.

The rearrangement uses TRBV9 and TRBJ1-5; D is possibly TRBD1 (5 bases). Trimming cost V 6 bases and J 5 bases, with 15 bases left between them. The CDR3 is 14 amino acids. From germline, CDR1 is SGDLS and CDR2 YYNGEE. The CDR3 DNA reads as TGTGCCAGCATCGAAACGACAGAGTATCAGCCCCAGCATTTT. Translating gives CASIETTEYQPQHF.

The V gene is TRBV19, the J gene TRBJ2-7, with D possibly matching TRBD1 (6 bases). The length of the CDR3 is 12 residues. The V end was cut by 5 bases, the J end by 5 bases, with 10 bases between. Per germline, CDR1 LNHDA and CDR2 SQIVND (reference sequence). Here the CDR3 DNA reads TGTGCCAGTAGTGCACAGGGTAACGAGCAGTACTTC. This codes for CASSAQGNEQYF.